These T cell receptor beta chains were read from a single sample in a study of OX40 agonist ivuxolimab in advanced cancers. Sequencing used immunoSEQ multiplex PCR; TCRdb keeps in-frame clones, though not all of them. The sample consists of around 62,000 clones, about 80% of them appearing once. Sequenced here: CD4+ or CD8+ T cells sorted from blood, sampled in a trial of the OX40 agonist ivuxolimab. The receptors originated from an adult with an advanced solid tumor such as melanoma, head and neck, liver or kidney cancer. Both conserved end residues are part of each CDR3. The D gene is left open where the match is weak. The size field is filled for only some rows; it gives once, few, many or a size class.

clone_size: .; d_call: .; j_call: TRBJ1-2; v_call: TRBV5-1; cdr3_length: 14; cdr3_aa: CASSLEGTNYGYTF; cdr3_nt: TGCGCCAGCAGCTTAGAGGGAACTAACTATGGCTACACCTTC
clone_size: .; d_call: .; j_call: TRBJ1-1; v_call: TRBV5-6; cdr3_length: 18; cdr3_aa: CASSPRGWGSSMNTEAFF; cdr3_nt: TGTGCCAGCAGCCCCCGGGGATGGGGTAGTTCGATGAACACTGAAGCTTTCTTT
clone_size: .; d_call: TRBD1; j_call: TRBJ1-1; v_call: TRBV19; cdr3_length: 15; cdr3_aa: CASSILPGGNTEAFF; cdr3_nt: TGTGCCAGTAGTATCCTCCCAGGGGGCAACACTGAAGCTTTCTTT
clone_size: .; d_call: TRBD1; j_call: TRBJ2-7; v_call: TRBV6-6; cdr3_length: 14; cdr3_aa: CASRRQGTTYEQYF; cdr3_nt: TGTGCCAGCAGGCGACAGGGAACAACCTACGAGCAGTACTTC
clone_size: .; d_call: .; j_call: TRBJ1-1; v_call: TRBV2; cdr3_length: 13; cdr3_aa: CASSDGGRTEAFF; cdr3_nt: TGTGCCAGCAGTGACGGGGGTCGGACTGAAGCTTTCTTT
clone_size: .; d_call: TRBD1; j_call: TRBJ1-2; v_call: TRBV6-5; cdr3_length: 15; cdr3_aa: CASSKRTGLDYGYTF; cdr3_nt: TGTGCCAGCAGTAAAAGGACAGGGCTTGACTATGGCTACACCTTC
clone_size: .; d_call: TRBD1; j_call: TRBJ1-2; v_call: TRBV6-1; cdr3_length: 15; cdr3_aa: CASRRGTGTNYGYTF; cdr3_nt: TGTGCCAGCAGGCGCGGGACAGGTACCAACTATGGCTACACCTTC
clone_size: .; d_call: .; j_call: TRBJ1-1; v_call: TRBV11-1; cdr3_length: 15; cdr3_aa: CASGAGRGLNTEAFF; cdr3_nt: TGTGCCAGCGGAGCCGGGAGGGGATTGAACACTGAAGCTTTCTTT
clone_size: .; d_call: .; j_call: TRBJ1-1; v_call: TRBV19; cdr3_length: 16; cdr3_aa: CASSMARRGFNTEAFF; cdr3_nt: TGTGCCAGTAGTATGGCCCGGAGGGGATTTAACACTGAAGCTTTCTTT
clone_size: .; d_call: .; j_call: TRBJ1-5; v_call: TRBV19; cdr3_length: 13; cdr3_aa: CASSEQGPQPQHF; cdr3_nt: TGTGCCAGTAGTGAACAGGGCCCTCAGCCCCAGCATTTT
clone_size: .; d_call: .; j_call: TRBJ1-2; v_call: TRBV14; cdr3_length: 11; cdr3_aa: CASSQAATPTF; cdr3_nt: TGTGCCAGCAGCCAAGCTGCAACTCCCACCTTC
clone_size: .; d_call: TRBD1; j_call: TRBJ2-5; v_call: TRBV2; cdr3_length: 16; cdr3_aa: CASSEGGQGRQETQYF; cdr3_nt: TGTGCCAGCAGTGAAGGGGGACAGGGACGACAAGAGACCCAGTACTTC
clone_size: .; d_call: .; j_call: TRBJ1-5; v_call: TRBV4-3; cdr3_length: 14; cdr3_aa: CASSQDLLLGPQHF; cdr3_nt: TGCGCCAGCAGCCAAGATCTGCTCCTAGGGCCCCAGCATTTT
clone_size: .; d_call: .; j_call: TRBJ2-2; v_call: TRBV10-3; cdr3_length: 16; cdr3_aa: CAISDPGRIPAGELFF; cdr3_nt: TGTGCCATCAGTGACCCGGGACGGATTCCCGCCGGGGAGCTGTTTTTT
clone_size: .; d_call: .; j_call: TRBJ2-3; v_call: TRBV5-1; cdr3_length: 15; cdr3_aa: CASSSLTPGTDTQYF; cdr3_nt: TGCGCCAGCAGCTCCTTAACTCCGGGGACAGATACGCAGTATTTT
clone_size: .; d_call: .; j_call: TRBJ1-2; v_call: TRBV7-2; cdr3_length: 14; cdr3_aa: CASSLKGLSYGYTF; cdr3_nt: TGTGCCAGCAGCTTAAAGGGGTTGAGCTATGGCTACACCTTC
clone_size: .; d_call: .; j_call: TRBJ1-6; v_call: TRBV5-4; cdr3_length: 15; cdr3_aa: CASSLSGIYNSPLHF; cdr3_nt: TGTGCCAGCAGCTTGTCCGGAATCTATAATTCACCCCTCCACTTT
clone_size: medium-sized; d_call: .; j_call: TRBJ1-2; v_call: TRBV6-1; cdr3_length: 13; cdr3_aa: CATSPGTNYGYTF; cdr3_nt: TGTGCCACCAGCCCAGGGACTAACTATGGCTACACCTTC
clone_size: .; d_call: .; j_call: TRBJ2-7; v_call: TRBV6-5; cdr3_length: 14; cdr3_aa: CASSYSNPLSEQYF; cdr3_nt: TGTGCCAGCAGTTACTCGAATCCGCTATCTGAGCAGTACTTC
clone_size: .; d_call: .; j_call: TRBJ2-6; v_call: TRBV28; cdr3_length: 15; cdr3_aa: CASSLAGSGANVLTF; cdr3_nt: TGTGCCAGCAGTTTGGCGGGGTCTGGGGCCAACGTCCTGACTTTC
clone_size: .; d_call: .; j_call: TRBJ1-1; v_call: TRBV19; cdr3_length: 15; cdr3_aa: CASSIMGHMNTEAFF; cdr3_nt: TGTGCCAGTAGTATCATGGGACATATGAACACTGAAGCTTTCTTT
clone_size: .; d_call: .; j_call: TRBJ2-2; v_call: TRBV18; cdr3_length: 15; cdr3_aa: CASSPTGPRAGELFF; cdr3_nt: TGTGCCAGCTCACCCACGGGCCCCCGGGCCGGGGAGCTGTTTTTT
clone_size: .; d_call: .; j_call: TRBJ2-1; v_call: TRBV19; cdr3_length: 12; cdr3_aa: CASSPGQGGQFF; cdr3_nt: TGTGCCAGTAGTCCGGGGCAGGGGGGGCAGTTCTTC
clone_size: .; d_call: .; j_call: TRBJ2-6; v_call: TRBV7-2; cdr3_length: 15; cdr3_aa: CASSFGRSGANVLTF; cdr3_nt: TGTGCCAGCAGCTTTGGTCGCTCTGGGGCCAACGTCCTGACTTTC
clone_size: .; d_call: .; j_call: TRBJ2-5; v_call: TRBV12-5; cdr3_length: 12; cdr3_aa: CASGPDLGTQYF; cdr3_nt: TGTGCTAGTGGCCCGGATCTGGGGACCCAGTACTTC
clone_size: .; d_call: TRBD2; j_call: TRBJ2-3; v_call: TRBV5-1; cdr3_length: 18; cdr3_aa: CASSPATSGGIGTDTQYF; cdr3_nt: TGCGCCAGCAGCCCGGCGACTAGCGGGGGCATTGGCACAGATACGCAGTATTTT
clone_size: .; d_call: .; j_call: TRBJ1-3; v_call: TRBV27; cdr3_length: 16; cdr3_aa: CASGILGGHSGNTIYF; cdr3_nt: TGTGCCAGCGGGATTTTGGGGGGACACTCTGGAAACACCATATATTTT
clone_size: .; d_call: TRBD1; j_call: TRBJ1-4; v_call: TRBV2; cdr3_length: 12; cdr3_aa: CAAKGAPEKLFF; cdr3_nt: TGTGCCGCAAAGGGGGCGCCGGAAAAACTGTTTTTT
clone_size: .; d_call: .; j_call: TRBJ1-6; v_call: TRBV5-1; cdr3_length: 15; cdr3_aa: CASSGGEGSNSPLHF; cdr3_nt: TGCGCCAGCAGCGGGGGGGAAGGGAGTAATTCACCCCTCCACTTT
clone_size: .; d_call: TRBD1; j_call: TRBJ2-7; v_call: TRBV6-1; cdr3_length: 15; cdr3_aa: CASRATGYSSYEQYF; cdr3_nt: TGTGCCAGCAGGGCGACAGGGTATAGTTCCTACGAGCAGTACTTC
clone_size: .; d_call: .; j_call: TRBJ2-2; v_call: TRBV19; cdr3_length: 14; cdr3_aa: CASSEVGSTGELFF; cdr3_nt: TGTGCCAGTAGTGAAGTGGGGTCCACCGGGGAGCTGTTTTTT
clone_size: .; d_call: TRBD1; j_call: TRBJ2-1; v_call: TRBV5-1; cdr3_length: 16; cdr3_aa: CASSLATGGGTDEQFF; cdr3_nt: TGCGCCAGCAGCTTGGCCACAGGGGGCGGCACGGATGAGCAGTTCTTC
clone_size: .; d_call: .; j_call: TRBJ1-1; v_call: TRBV5-4; cdr3_length: 14; cdr3_aa: CASSEGPMNTEAFF; cdr3_nt: TGTGCCAGCAGCGAGGGCCCTATGAACACTGAAGCTTTCTTT
clone_size: few; d_call: .; j_call: TRBJ2-7; v_call: TRBV7-8; cdr3_length: 12; cdr3_aa: CASSPAAYEQYF; cdr3_nt: TGTGCCAGCAGCCCAGCGGCTTACGAGCAGTACTTC
clone_size: .; d_call: .; j_call: TRBJ1-1; v_call: TRBV5-6; cdr3_length: 14; cdr3_aa: CASSGVAPASEAFF; cdr3_nt: TGTGCCAGCAGCGGGGTGGCCCCTGCGTCTGAAGCTTTCTTT
clone_size: .; d_call: .; j_call: TRBJ2-1; v_call: TRBV5-1; cdr3_length: 15; cdr3_aa: CASTVDGLFNNEQFF; cdr3_nt: TGCGCCAGCACCGTGGACGGCCTTTTTAACAATGAGCAGTTCTTC
clone_size: .; d_call: TRBD2; j_call: TRBJ2-1; v_call: TRBV6-5; cdr3_length: 15; cdr3_aa: CASRQTSGWYNEQFF; cdr3_nt: TGTGCCAGCAGGCAGACTAGCGGCTGGTACAATGAGCAGTTCTTC
clone_size: .; d_call: .; j_call: TRBJ2-1; v_call: TRBV6-5; cdr3_length: 15; cdr3_aa: CASTSLRDTSNEQFF; cdr3_nt: TGTGCCAGCACAAGTCTTCGGGACACCAGTAATGAGCAGTTCTTC
clone_size: .; d_call: TRBD2; j_call: TRBJ2-3; v_call: TRBV4-3; cdr3_length: 17; cdr3_aa: CASSQDELAGGQDTQYF; cdr3_nt: TGCGCCAGCAGCCAAGACGAACTAGCGGGGGGGCAAGATACGCAGTATTTT
clone_size: .; d_call: .; j_call: TRBJ2-7; v_call: TRBV27; cdr3_length: 13; cdr3_aa: CASSPNANYEQYF; cdr3_nt: TGTGCCAGCAGTCCTAACGCCAACTACGAGCAGTACTTC